This paragraph covers one T cell receptor beta chain sequence. This specimen comes from a study of blood T cell repertoires in COVID-19. Study-wide context: Both acute and convalescent COVID-19 samples were obtained from the United States, Italy and Spain. Sample material is recorded as cDNA or gDNA derived from T cells, B-cell-depleted T cells, or PBMCs.

As processed by the authors: By means of reference gene primer amplification, nucleated cell counts were estimated. The table came from immunoSEQ multiplex PCR; TCRdb's copy has only in-frame clones and leaves some out. V, J and clone size derive from that table, while D and trimming were established from the DNA sequence. Among fewer than 150,000 clones, over 70% were seen once, and the ten largest hold about 18%. Unmatched junction bases numbered 8, after V lost 9 bases and J lost 4 bases. CDR1 and CDR2 from the germline V gene are MNHEY and SVGAGI. The CDR3 has 15 amino acids. The clonotype originates from a man older than 75 with acute or convalescent COVID-19. The rearrangement links TRBV6-5 to TRBJ2-3, with 12 bases that match TRBD1. Sequenced material: peripheral blood. The CDR3 region has the DNA TGTGCCAGTATACGGGGACAGGGGGCGTCAGATACGCAGTATTTT. Translating gives CASIRGQGASDTQYF.